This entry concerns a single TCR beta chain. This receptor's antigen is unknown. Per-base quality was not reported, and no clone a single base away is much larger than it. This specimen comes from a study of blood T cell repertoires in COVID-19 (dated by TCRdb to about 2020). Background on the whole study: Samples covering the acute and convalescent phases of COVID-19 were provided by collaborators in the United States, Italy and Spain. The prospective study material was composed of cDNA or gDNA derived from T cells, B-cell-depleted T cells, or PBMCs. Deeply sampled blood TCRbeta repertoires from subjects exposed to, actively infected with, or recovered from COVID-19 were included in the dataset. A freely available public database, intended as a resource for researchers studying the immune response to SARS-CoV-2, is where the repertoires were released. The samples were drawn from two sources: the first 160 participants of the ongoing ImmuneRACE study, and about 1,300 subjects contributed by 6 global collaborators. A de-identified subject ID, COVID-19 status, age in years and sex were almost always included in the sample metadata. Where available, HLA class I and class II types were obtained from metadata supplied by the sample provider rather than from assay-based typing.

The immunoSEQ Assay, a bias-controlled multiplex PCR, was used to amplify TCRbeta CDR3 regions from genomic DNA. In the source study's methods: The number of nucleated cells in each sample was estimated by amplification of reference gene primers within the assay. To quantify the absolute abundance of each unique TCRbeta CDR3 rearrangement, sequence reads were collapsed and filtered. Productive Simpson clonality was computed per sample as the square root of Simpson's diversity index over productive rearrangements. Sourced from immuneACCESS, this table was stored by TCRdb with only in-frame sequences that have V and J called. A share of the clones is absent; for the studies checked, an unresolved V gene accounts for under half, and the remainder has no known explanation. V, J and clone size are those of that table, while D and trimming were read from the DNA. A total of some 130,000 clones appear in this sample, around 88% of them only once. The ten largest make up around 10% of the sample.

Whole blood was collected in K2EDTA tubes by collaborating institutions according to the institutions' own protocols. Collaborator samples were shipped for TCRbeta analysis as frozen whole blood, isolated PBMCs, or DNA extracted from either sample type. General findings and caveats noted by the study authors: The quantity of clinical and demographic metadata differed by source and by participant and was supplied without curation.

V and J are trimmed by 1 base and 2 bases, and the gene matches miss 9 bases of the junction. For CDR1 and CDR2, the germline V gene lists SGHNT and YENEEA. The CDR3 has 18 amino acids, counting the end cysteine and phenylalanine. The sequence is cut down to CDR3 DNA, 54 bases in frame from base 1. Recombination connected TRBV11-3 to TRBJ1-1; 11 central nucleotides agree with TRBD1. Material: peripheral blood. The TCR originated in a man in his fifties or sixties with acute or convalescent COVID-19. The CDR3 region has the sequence CASSLGGLGQGVNTEAFF. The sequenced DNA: TGTGCCAGCAGCTTAGGAGGGTTGGGACAGGGGGTAAACACTGAAGCTTTCTTT.